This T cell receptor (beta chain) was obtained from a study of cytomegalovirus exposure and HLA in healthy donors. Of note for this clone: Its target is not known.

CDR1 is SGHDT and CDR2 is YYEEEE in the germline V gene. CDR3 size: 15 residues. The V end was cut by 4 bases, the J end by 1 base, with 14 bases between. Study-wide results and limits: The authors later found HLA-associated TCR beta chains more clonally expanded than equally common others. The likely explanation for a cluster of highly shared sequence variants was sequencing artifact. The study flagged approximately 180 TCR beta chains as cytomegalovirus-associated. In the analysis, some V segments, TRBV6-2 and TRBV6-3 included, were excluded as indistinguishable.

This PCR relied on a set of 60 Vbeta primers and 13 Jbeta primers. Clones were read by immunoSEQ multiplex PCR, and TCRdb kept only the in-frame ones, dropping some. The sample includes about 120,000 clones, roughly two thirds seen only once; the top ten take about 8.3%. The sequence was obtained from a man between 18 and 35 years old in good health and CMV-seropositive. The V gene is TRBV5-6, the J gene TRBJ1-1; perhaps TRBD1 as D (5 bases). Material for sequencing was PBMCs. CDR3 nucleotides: TGTGCCAGCAGCCCGGGACTTGGAGAGAACACTGAAGCTTTCTTT. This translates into CASSPGLGENTEAFF.